This TCR beta chain was captured in a study of blood T cell repertoires in COVID-19. Overall study context: Italy, Spain and the United States were the sources of the convalescent and acute COVID-19 samples. T cells, B-cell-depleted T cells, or PBMCs provided the cDNA or gDNA that served as material.

Germline CDR1 and CDR2: SGHNT and YYREEE (reference sequence). This CDR3 has 16 amino acids. The ends were cut back, 4 bases at V and 6 bases at J, with 21 bases in the middle. Methods used by the authors: Cell counts per sample came from amplifying reference gene primers. Profiling relied on immunoSEQ multiplex PCR, and the TCRdb table lists in-frame clones only, not all of them. D and trimming come from the DNA, and the V and J calls and clone size come from that table. This sample has 400,000 to 450,000 clones, with 89% found just once. The Seattle patients, enrolled during active infection, were followed longitudinally.

The clonotype was recovered from a woman between 40 and 55 years old with COVID-19, enrolled during active disease. V is TRBV5-4 and J is TRBJ2-3; TRBD2 is a possible D gene (6 bases). Sequenced input: peripheral blood. This CDR3 is CASSPSAYPGRDTQYF. CDR3 nucleotides: TGTGCCAGCAGCCCTAGCGCGTACCCCGGCCGTGATACGCAGTATTTT. The variable domain in full, completed from reference TRBV5-4 and TRBJ2-3, reads ETGVTQSPTHLIKTRGQQVTLRCSSQSGHNTVSWYQQALGQGPQFIFQYYREEENGRGNFPPRFSGLQFPNYSSELNVNALELDDSALYLCASSPSAYPGRDTQYFGPGTRLTVL.